The 10 T cell receptor beta chains in this list originate from one sample, sequenced in a study of cytomegalovirus exposure and HLA in healthy donors. The PCR had 60 Vbeta and 13 Jbeta primers. Data came from immunoSEQ multiplex PCR; TCRdb stores just in-frame clones and leaves some out. The sample has around 130,000 clones; 8% to 9.5% are singletons. The sequenced sample was PBMCs. These receptors were collected from a man aged 35-49 years in good health and CMV-seronegative.

This clone was observed a handful of times. V and J are TRBV6-5 and TRBJ1-1, with TRBD1 matching over 7 bases. The CDR3 is 13 residues long. V dropped 6 bases and J dropped 5; count of bases not matched to a gene: 6. Per germline, CDR1 MNHEY and CDR2 SVGAGI. Here the CDR3 reads CASSRRGKTEAFF. CDR3 coding DNA: TGTGCCAGCAGCCGCAGGGGGAAGACTGAAGCTTTCTTT.

The rearrangement links TRBV7-9 to TRBJ2-7; tentative D call: TRBD1 (6 bases). The CDR3 is 16 amino acids. CDR1 and CDR2 from the germline V gene are SEHNR and FQNEAQ (reference sequence). The ends were cut back, 5 bases at V and 0 bases at J, with 17 bases in the middle. This CDR3 is CASSLGRGQSSYEQYF. The CDR3 nucleotides are TGTGCCAGCAGCCTAGGCAGGGGCCAAAGCTCCTACGAGCAGTACTTC.

DNA of the CDR3: TGTGCCAGCAGCTCGGGATTAGGCTATGAGCAGTTCTTC. Its translation: CASSSGLGYEQFF. This chain connects TRBV7-2 to TRBJ2-1, with D possibly matching TRBD2 (5 bases). This CDR3 comprises 13 residues. Germline assignment: CDR1 SGHTA and CDR2 FQGNSA. V was trimmed by 4 bases and J by 8 bases, leaving 12 bases between them. The full variable domain, its missing parts supplied by reference TRBV7-2 and TRBJ2-1, is GAGVSQSPSNKVTEKGKDVELRCDPISGHTALYWYRQSLGQGLEFLIYFQGNSAPDKSGLPSDRFSAERTGGSVSTLTIQRTQQEDSAVYLCASSSGLGYEQFFGPGTRLTVL.

The chain has TRBV5-1 and TRBJ2-7; TRBD2 matches at 10 bases. Germline V gene sequence: CDR1 SGHRS, CDR2 YFSETQ. The CDR3 runs 16 residues. The J segment lost 5 bases and the V segment lost 4 bases, leaving 12 bases of the junction unmatched. Here the CDR3 DNA reads TGCGCCAGCAGCCCACTCCTAGCGGGGGTTTACGACGAGCAGTACTTC. This codes for CASSPLLAGVYDEQYF.

The V call is TRBV19, the J call TRBJ1-2; TRBD1 aligns across 8 bases. V dropped 6 bases and J dropped 8; count of bases not matched to a gene: 11. The CDR3 is 14 amino acids. Germline V gene lookup returns CDR1 LNHDA and CDR2 SQIVND (reference sequence). The CDR3 protein is CASRTQDRAVGYTF. CDR3 coding DNA: TGTGCCAGTAGGACCCAGGACAGGGCGGTAGGCTACACCTTC. Filled out from reference TRBV19 and TRBJ1-2, the complete variable domain reads DGGITQSPKYLFRKEGQNVTLSCEQNLNHDAMYWYRQDPGQGLRLIYYSQIVNDFQKGDIAEGYSVSREKKESFPLTVTSAQKNPTAFYLCASRTQDRAVGYTFGSGTRLTVV.

V usage is TRBV2 and J usage is TRBJ1-4, with 7 bases aligning to TRBD1. The ends lost 9 bases at V and 8 bases at J; junction bases unmatched: 6. The CDR3 extends over 12 amino acids. Germline V gene lookup returns CDR1 SNHLY and CDR2 FYNNEI. The CDR3 sequence: CARSRDREKLFF. CDR3 nucleotide sequence: TGTGCCAGGTCCCGGGACAGAGAAAAACTGTTTTTT.

Details on this clone: Other DNA sequences in this specimen translate into the identical CDR3. This chain joins TRBV4-3 and TRBJ2-1; TRBD2 is a possible D gene (7 bases). The germline V and J ends were trimmed by 0 bases and 0 bases, with 9 bases remaining between them. Per the germline V gene, CDR1 is LGHNA and CDR2 is YSLEER. This CDR3 comprises 16 residues. The CDR3 loop reads CASSQDGGASYNEQFF. The CDR3, as DNA: TGCGCCAGCAGCCAAGATGGGGGGGCCTCCTACAATGAGCAGTTCTTC.

This clone was picked up a small number of times. This chain joins TRBV19 and TRBJ2-7, with D uncertain. The V gene lost 5 bases and the J gene lost 2 bases, with 16 bases spanning the gap. Germline V gives CDR1 LNHDA, CDR2 SQIVND (reference sequence). CDR3 length: 15 amino acids. The CDR3 DNA reads TGTGCCAGTAGTGTCGATGAGTCCAGCGCCTACGAGCAGTACTTC. Its protein product is CASSVDESSAYEQYF.

This clone was seen a handful of times. The chain joins TRBV6-5 to TRBJ2-3; 10 bases agree with TRBD2. Unmatched junction bases numbered 7, after V lost 2 bases and J lost 5 bases. The CDR3 runs 16 residues. The V gene's germline CDR1 is MNHEY and CDR2 SVGAGI. This CDR3 reads CASSYQTSGQGDTQYF. In DNA, the CDR3 is TGTGCCAGCAGTTACCAGACTAGCGGGCAGGGAGATACGCAGTATTTT.

This clone has only one observation. The rearrangement joins TRBV7-3 to TRBJ2-2, with 8 positions matching TRBD2. The CDR3 is made up of 15 amino acids. The junction had 6 bases not matched to a gene; V was cut back by 6 bases and J by 3 bases. Germline values: CDR1 SGHTA, CDR2 FQGTGA. CDR3 residues: CASSQTGGHTGELFF. DNA for the CDR3: TGTGCCAGCAGTCAGACGGGGGGGCACACCGGGGAGCTGTTTTTT.